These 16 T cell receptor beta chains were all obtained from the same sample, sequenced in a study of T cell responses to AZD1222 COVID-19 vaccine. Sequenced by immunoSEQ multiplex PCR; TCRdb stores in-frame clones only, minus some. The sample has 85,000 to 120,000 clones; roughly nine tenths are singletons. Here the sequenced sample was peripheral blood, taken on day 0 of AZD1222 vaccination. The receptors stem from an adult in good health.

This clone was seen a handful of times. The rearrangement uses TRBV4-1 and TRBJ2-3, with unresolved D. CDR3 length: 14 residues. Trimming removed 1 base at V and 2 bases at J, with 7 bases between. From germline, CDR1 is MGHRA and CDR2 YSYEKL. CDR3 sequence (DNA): TGCGCCAGCAGCCAAGGCAGGTACACAGATACGCAGTATTTT. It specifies CASSQGRYTDTQYF.

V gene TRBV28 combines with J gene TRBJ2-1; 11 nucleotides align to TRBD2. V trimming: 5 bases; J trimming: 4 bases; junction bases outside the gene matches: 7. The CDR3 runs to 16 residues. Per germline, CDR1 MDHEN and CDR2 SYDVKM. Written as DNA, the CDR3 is TGTGCCAGCAGTCCAAGGGGACTAGCGGTTTACAATGAGCAGTTCTTC. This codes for CASSPRGLAVYNEQFF.

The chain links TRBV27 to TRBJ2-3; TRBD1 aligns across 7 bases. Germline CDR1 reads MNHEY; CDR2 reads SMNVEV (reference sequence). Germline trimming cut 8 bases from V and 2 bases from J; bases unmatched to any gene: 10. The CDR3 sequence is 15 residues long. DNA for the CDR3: TGTGCCAGCGGAACCGGGACAGCCTACACAGATACGCAGTATTTT. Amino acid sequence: CASGTGTAYTDTQYF.

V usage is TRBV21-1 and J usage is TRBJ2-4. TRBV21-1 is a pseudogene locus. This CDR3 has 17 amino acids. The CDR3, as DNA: TGTGCCAGCAGCAAAGGAAGTGATGGGGACGGTAAAAACATTCAGTACTTC. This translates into CASSKGSDGDGKNIQYF.

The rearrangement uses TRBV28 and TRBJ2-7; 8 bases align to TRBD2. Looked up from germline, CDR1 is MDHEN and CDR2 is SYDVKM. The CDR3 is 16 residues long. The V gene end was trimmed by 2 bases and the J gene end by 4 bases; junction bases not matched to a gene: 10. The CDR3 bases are TGTGCCAGCAGTTTAGATATCCGGGAGGGCCGGTACGAGCAGTACTTC. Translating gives CASSLDIREGRYEQYF.

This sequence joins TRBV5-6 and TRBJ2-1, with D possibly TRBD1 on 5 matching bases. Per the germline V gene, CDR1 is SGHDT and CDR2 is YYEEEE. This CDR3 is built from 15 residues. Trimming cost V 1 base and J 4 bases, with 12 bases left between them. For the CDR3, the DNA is TGTGCCAGCAGCTTGTTGTCAGGGTTTTACAATGAGCAGTTCTTC. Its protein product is CASSLLSGFYNEQFF.

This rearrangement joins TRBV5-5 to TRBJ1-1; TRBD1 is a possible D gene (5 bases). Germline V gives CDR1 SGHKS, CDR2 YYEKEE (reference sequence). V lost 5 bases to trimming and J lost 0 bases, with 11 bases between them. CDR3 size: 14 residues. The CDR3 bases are TGTGCCAGCAGAGAGACAGCGTTGAACACTGAAGCTTTCTTT. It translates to CASRETALNTEAFF.

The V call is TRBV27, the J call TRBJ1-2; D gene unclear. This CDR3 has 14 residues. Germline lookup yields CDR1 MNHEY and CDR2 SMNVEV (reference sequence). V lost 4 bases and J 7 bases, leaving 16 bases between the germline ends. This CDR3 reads CASSSLAGFGGYTF. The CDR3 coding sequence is TGTGCCAGCAGTTCCCTAGCGGGGTTCGGTGGCTACACCTTC.

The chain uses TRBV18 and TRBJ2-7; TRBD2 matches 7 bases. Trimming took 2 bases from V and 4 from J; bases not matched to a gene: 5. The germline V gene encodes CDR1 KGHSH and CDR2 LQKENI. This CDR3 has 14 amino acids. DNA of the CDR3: TGTGCCAGCTCACCAGACTTAGCGGGTTACGAGCAGTACTTC. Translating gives CASSPDLAGYEQYF.

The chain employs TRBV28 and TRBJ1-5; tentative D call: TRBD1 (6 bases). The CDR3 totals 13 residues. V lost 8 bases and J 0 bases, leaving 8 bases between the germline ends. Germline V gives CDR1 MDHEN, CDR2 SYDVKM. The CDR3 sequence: CASGDTSNQPQHF. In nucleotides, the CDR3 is TGTGCCAGCGGGGACACTAGCAATCAGCCCCAGCATTTT.

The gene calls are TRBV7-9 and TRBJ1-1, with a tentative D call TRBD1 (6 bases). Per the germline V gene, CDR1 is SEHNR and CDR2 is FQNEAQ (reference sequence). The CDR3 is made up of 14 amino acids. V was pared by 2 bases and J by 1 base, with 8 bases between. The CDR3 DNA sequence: TGTGCCAGCAGCTTATCGGACAGGAACACTGAAGCTTTCTTT. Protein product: CASSLSDRNTEAFF.

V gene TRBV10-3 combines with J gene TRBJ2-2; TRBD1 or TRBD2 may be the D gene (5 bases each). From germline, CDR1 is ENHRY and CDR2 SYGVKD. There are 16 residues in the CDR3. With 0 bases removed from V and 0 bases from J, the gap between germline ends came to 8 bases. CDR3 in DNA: TGTGCCATCAGTGAGTCAGGGACCACGAACACCGGGGAGCTGTTTTTT. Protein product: CAISESGTTNTGELFF.

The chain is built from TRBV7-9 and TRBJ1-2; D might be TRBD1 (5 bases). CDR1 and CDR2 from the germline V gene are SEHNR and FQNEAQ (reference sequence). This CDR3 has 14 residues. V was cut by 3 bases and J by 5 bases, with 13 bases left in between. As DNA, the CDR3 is TGTGCCAGCAGCTTCCGGGACGGCGTGTATGGCTACACCTTC. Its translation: CASSFRDGVYGYTF.

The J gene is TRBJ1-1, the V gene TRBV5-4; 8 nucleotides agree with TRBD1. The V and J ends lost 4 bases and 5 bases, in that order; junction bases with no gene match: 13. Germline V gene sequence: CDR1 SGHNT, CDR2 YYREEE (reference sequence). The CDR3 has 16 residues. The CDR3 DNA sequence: TGTGCCAGCAGCGCGGGACCCGACAGGGGTGAAACTGAAGCTTTCTTT. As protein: CASSAGPDRGETEAFF.

The CDR3 DNA is TGTGCCACAAGACAGGACCCGCTTAACTATGGCTACACCTTC. This codes for CATRQDPLNYGYTF. V is TRBV15 and J is TRBJ1-2; weak D call: TRBD1 (6 bases). Germline CDR1 reads LNHNV; CDR2 reads YYDKDF (reference sequence). The V gene lost 9 bases and the J gene lost 1 base, with 15 bases spanning the gap. The CDR3 covers 14 residues.

The CDR3 DNA sequence: TGTGCCAGTAGTCCTCAGGCCTATACGCAGTATTTT. Protein sequence: CASSPQAYTQYF. J is TRBJ2-3 and V is TRBV19; D not certain. This CDR3 is 12 amino acids long. V was trimmed by 5 bases and J by 7 bases, leaving 10 bases between them. Germline loops: CDR1 LNHDA, CDR2 SQIVND (reference sequence).